The source of this T cell receptor (beta chain) is a study of cytomegalovirus exposure and HLA in healthy donors. In regard to this clone: Its matching antigen is unknown.

Findings and caveats of the study: Most sequenced TCRs were rare (though some public TCRs occurred in many donors).

Produced via immunoSEQ multiplex PCR; TCRdb's table is partial and in-frame only. Of some 200,000 clones listed, roughly 88% are singletons. This receptor was taken from a young woman in good health and CMV-seropositive. Sequencing was done on a sample of PBMCs.

This CDR3 reads CASSGLAGSYEQYF. The CDR3 DNA reads TGTGCCAGCTCGGGACTAGCAGGATCCTACGAGCAGTACTTC. This chain links TRBV19 with TRBJ2-7, with 9 bases that match TRBD2. V trimming: 9 bases; J trimming: 1 base; junction bases outside the gene matches: 7. The CDR3 sequence is 14 residues long. Looked up from germline, CDR1 is LNHDA and CDR2 is SQIVND (reference sequence).